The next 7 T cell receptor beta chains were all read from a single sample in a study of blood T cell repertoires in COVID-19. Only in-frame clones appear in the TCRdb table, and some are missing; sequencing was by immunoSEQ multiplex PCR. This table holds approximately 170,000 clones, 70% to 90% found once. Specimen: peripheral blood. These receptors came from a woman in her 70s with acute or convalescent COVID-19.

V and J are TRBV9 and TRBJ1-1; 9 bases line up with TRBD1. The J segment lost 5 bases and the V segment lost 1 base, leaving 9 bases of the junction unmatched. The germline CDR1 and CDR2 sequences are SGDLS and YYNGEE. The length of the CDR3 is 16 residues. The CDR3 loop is CASSVYSGTGRTEAFF. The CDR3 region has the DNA TGTGCCAGCAGCGTATATTCTGGGACAGGGCGAACTGAAGCTTTCTTT.

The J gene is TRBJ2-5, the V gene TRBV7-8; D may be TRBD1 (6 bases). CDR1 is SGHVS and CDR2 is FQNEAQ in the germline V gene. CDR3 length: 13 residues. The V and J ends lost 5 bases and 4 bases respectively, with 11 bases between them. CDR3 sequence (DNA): TGTGCCAGCAGCAGGACAGCTCTAGAGACCCAGTACTTC. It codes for CASSRTALETQYF.

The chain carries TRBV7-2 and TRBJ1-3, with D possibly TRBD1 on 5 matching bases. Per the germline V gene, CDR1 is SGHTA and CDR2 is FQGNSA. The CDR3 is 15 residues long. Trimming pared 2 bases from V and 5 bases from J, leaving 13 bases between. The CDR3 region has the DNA TGTGCCAGCAGCTTACCAGGGAAGGTCAGAAACACCATATATTTT. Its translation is CASSLPGKVRNTIYF.

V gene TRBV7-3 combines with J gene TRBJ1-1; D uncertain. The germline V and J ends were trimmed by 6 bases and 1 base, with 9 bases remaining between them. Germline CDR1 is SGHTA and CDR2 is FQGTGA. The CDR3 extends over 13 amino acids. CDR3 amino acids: CASRSERNTEAFF. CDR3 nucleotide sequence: TGTGCCAGCAGATCCGAGAGGAACACTGAAGCTTTCTTT.

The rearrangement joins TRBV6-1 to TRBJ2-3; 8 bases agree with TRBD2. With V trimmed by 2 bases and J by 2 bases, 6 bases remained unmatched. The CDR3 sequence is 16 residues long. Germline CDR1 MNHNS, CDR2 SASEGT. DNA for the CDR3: TGTGCCAGCAGTGAACGAAGCGGGGGCTACACAGATACGCAGTATTTT. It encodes CASSERSGGYTDTQYF.

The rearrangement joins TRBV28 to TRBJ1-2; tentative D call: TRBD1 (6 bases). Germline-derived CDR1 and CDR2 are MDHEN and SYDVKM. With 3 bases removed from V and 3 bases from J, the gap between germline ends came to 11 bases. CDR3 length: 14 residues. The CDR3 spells CASSFQGSYYGYTF. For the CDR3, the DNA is TGTGCCAGCAGTTTTCAGGGGTCCTACTATGGCTACACCTTC.

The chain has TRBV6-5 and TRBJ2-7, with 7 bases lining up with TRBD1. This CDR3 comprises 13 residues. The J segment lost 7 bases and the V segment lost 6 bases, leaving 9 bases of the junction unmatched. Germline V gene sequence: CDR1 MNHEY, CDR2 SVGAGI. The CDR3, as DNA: TGTGCCAGCAGCTTCACAGGGGTGGGGGAGCAGTACTTC. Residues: CASSFTGVGEQYF.